The TCR beta chain described here comes from a study of blood T cell repertoires in COVID-19. CDR1 and CDR2 (germline): MNHEY, SVGAGI. The CDR3 has 14 amino acids. The ends lost 6 bases at V and 0 bases at J; junction bases unmatched: 4. In the study's own analysis: Amplifying reference gene primers gave estimates of nucleated cell counts. The protocol was immunoSEQ multiplex PCR, while the TCRdb copy is restricted to in-frame clones and leaves out a portion. The DNA was the basis for D and trimming; V, J and clone size are from that table. The repertoire holds around 700,000 clones, with 90% as singletons. This clone was recorded once.

What was sequenced was peripheral blood. The sequence derives from a woman aged 18-29 years with acute or convalescent COVID-19. The chain recombines TRBV6-5 with TRBJ1-2, with 7 bases lining up with TRBD1. CDR3 protein: CASRPGQSNYGYTF. The DNA for the CDR3 is TGTGCCAGCAGGCCGGGACAGTCTAACTATGGCTACACCTTC.